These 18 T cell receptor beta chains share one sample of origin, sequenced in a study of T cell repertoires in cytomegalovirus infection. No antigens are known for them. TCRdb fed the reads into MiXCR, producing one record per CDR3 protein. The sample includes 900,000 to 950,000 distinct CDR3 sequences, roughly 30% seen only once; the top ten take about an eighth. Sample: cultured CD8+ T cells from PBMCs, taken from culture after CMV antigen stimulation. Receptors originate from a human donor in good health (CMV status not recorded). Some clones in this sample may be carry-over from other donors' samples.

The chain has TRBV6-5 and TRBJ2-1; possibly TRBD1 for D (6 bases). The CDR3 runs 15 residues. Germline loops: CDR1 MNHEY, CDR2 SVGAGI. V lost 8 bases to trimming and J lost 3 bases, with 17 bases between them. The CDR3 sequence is CASFFGRGDYNEQFF. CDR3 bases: TGTGCCAGCTTTTTTGGCAGGGGCGACTACAATGAGCAGTTCTTC.

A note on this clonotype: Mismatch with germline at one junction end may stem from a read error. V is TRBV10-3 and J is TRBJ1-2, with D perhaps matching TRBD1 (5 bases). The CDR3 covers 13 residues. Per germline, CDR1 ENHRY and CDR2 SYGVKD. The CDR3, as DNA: TGTGCCATCAGCGAGTCGGAAGGGACCGGCTACACCTTC. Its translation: CAISESEGTGYTF.

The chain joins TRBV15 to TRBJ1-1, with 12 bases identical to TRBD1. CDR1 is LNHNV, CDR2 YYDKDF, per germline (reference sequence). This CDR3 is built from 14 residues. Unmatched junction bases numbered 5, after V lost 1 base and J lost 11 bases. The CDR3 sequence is CATSRAGTGGEAFF. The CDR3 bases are TGTGCCACCAGCAGAGCCGGGACAGGGGGCGAGGCTTTCTTT.

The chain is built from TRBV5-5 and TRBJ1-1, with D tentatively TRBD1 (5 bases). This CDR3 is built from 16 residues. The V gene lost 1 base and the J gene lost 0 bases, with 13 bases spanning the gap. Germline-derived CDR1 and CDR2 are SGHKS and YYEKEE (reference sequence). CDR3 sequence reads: CASSLQAGHMNTEAFF. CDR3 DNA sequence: TGTGCCAGCAGCTTGCAGGCAGGGCACATGAACACTGAAGCTTTCTTT.

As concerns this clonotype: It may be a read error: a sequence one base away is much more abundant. The CDR3 bases are TGTGCCAGCAGCTATTGGACGGCGGTTAGCACAGATACGCAGTATTTT. It yields the protein CASSYWTAVSTDTQYF. This chain links TRBV7-6 with TRBJ2-3; D unresolved. Trimming removed 4 bases from V and 0 bases from J, with 14 bases in between. CDR1 is SGHVS and CDR2 is FNYEAQ in the germline V gene. The CDR3 is 16 residues long.

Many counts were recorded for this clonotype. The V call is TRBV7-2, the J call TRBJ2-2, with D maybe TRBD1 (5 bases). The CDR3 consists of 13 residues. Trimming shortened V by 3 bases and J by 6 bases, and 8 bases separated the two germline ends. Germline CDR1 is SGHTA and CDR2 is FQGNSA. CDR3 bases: TGTGCCAGCAGCTTTCGACAGTCCGGGGAGCTGTTTTTT. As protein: CASSFRQSGELFF.

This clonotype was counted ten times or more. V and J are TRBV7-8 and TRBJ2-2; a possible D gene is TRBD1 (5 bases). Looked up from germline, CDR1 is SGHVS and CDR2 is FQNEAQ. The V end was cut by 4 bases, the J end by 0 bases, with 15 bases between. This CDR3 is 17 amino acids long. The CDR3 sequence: CASSSLTTVANTGELFF. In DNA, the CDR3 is TGTGCCAGCAGCTCTTTGACGACAGTGGCGAACACCGGGGAGCTGTTTTTT. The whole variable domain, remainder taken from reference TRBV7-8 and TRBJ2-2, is GAGVSQSPRYKVAKRGQDVALRCDPISGHVSLFWYQQALGQGPEFLTYFQNEAQLDKSGLPSDRFFAERPEGSVSTLKIQRTQQEDSAVYLCASSSLTTVANTGELFFGEGSRLTVL.

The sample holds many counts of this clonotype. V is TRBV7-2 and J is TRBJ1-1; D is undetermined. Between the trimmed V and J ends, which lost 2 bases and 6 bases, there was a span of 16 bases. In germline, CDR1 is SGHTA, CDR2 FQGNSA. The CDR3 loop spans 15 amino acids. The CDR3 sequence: CASSLYIETPSEAFF. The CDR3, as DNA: TGTGCCAGCAGCTTATATATCGAAACCCCTTCTGAAGCTTTCTTT.

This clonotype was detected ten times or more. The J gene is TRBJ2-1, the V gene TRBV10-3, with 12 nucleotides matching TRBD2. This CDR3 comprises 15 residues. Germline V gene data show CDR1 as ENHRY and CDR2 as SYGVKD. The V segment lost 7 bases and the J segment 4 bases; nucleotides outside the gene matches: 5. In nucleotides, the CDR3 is TGTGCCATCAAGGCTAGCGGGGGGGTATACAATGAGCAGTTCTTC. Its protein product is CAIKASGGVYNEQFF.

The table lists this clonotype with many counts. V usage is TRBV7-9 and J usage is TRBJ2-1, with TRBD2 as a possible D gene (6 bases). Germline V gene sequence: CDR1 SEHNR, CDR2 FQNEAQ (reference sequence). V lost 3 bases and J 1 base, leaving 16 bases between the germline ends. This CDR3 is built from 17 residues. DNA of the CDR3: TGTGCCAGCAGCTTGGCGGGGCCTCCGATGTCCTACAATGAGCAGTTCTTC. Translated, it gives CASSLAGPPMSYNEQFF. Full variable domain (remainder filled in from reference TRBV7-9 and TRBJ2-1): DTGVSQNPRHKITKRGQNVTFRCDPISEHNRLYWYRQTLGQGPEFLTYFQNEAQLEKSRLLSDRFSAERPKGSFSTLEIQRTEQGDSAMYLCASSLAGPPMSYNEQFFGPGTRLTVL.

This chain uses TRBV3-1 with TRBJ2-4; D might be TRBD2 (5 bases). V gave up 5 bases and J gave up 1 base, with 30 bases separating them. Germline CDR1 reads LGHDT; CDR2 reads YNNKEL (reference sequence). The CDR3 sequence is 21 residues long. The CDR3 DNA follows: TGTGCCAGCAGCGTCCAACCAATCGGGGTCGAAAGGAGCTTTGCCAAAAACATTCAGTACTTC. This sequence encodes CASSVQPIGVERSFAKNIQYF.

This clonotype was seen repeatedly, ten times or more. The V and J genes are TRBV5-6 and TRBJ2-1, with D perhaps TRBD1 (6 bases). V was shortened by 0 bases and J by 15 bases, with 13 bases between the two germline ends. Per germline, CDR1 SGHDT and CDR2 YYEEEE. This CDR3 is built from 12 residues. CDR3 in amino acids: CASSLEDSRSFF. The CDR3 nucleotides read TGTGCCAGCAGCTTGGAGGACAGCCGGTCGTTCTTC.

CDR3 residues: CASSHTLGAYEQYV. As DNA, the CDR3 is TGTGCCAGCAGCCACACCCTTGGTGCCTACGAGCAGTACGTC. V gene TRBV12-3 or TRBV12-4 combines with J gene TRBJ2-7; unclear D gene. V was clipped by 6 bases and J by 2 bases, with 14 bases between them. The CDR3 runs 14 residues.

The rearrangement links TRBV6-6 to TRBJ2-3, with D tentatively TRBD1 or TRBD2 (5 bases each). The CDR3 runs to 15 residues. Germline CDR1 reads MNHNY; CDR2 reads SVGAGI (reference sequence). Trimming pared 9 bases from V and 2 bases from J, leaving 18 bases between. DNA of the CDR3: TGTGCCAGTTCTGATGGGGGTTATTACACAGATACGCAGTATTTT. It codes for CASSDGGYYTDTQYF.

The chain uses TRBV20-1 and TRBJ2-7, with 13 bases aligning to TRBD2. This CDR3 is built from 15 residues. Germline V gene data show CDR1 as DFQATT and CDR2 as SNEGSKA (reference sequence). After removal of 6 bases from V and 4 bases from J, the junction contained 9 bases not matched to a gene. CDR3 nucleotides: TGCAGTGCCGCCGACTGGACTAGCGGGGGTTACGAGCAGTACTTC. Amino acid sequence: CSAADWTSGGYEQYF.

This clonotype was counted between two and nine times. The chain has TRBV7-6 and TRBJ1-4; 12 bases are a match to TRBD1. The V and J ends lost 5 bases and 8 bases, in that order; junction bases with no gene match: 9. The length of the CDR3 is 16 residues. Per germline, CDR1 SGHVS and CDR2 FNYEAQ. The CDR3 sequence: CASSPIPGQGAEKLFF. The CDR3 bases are TGTGCCAGCAGCCCTATTCCGGGACAGGGGGCAGAAAAACTGTTTTTT.

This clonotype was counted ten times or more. The CDR3 sequence: CASSLTETGVNYGYTF. CDR3 coding DNA: TGTGCCAGCAGCTTAACCGAGACAGGGGTAAACTATGGCTACACCTTC. The chain has TRBV7-6 and TRBJ1-2; 8 bases fit TRBD1. Germline V gene sequence: CDR1 SGHVS, CDR2 FNYEAQ. The V segment lost 2 bases and the J segment 2 bases; nucleotides outside the gene matches: 7. The CDR3 has 16 residues.

The CDR3 bases are TGCAGTGCTAGAGTGGAGAGCTCCTACGAGCAGTACTTC. Its translation: CSARVESSYEQYF. The chain is built from TRBV20-1 and TRBJ2-7; no definite D call. CDR1 is DFQATT and CDR2 is SNEGSKA in the germline V gene (reference sequence). This CDR3 spans 13 amino acids. Trimming stripped 1 base from V and 0 bases from J, with 7 bases between.